The sequence of this T cell receptor (beta chain) was determined in a study of blood T cell repertoires in COVID-19. Study as a whole: T cells, B-cell-depleted T cells, or PBMCs supplied cDNA or gDNA.

Categorization into cohorts depended on clinical history that participants reported. Cohort 3 recovery required two negative PCRs, clearance, or symptom resolution. Clones were sequenced by immunoSEQ multiplex PCR, and TCRdb holds only the in-frame ones, with some missing. This repertoire shows 200,000 or so clones, 80% to 85% found once; its top ten account for 6% to 8%. Germline V gene sequence: CDR1 SGHNT, CDR2 YYREEE (reference sequence). CDR3 length: 12 amino acids. V lost 9 bases, J lost 1 base, and 10 bases lay in between. The chain has TRBV5-4 and TRBJ1-1; no reliable D call. Sequencing was carried out using PBMCs or T cells enriched from blood (not recorded which). The clonotype originates from a man in his forties or fifties who had recovered from COVID-19. The CDR3 sequence is CATSRGNTEAFF. The CDR3 coding sequence is TGTGCCACATCCCGGGGGAACACTGAAGCTTTCTTT.